A single sample is the source of the 24 T cell receptor beta chains below, sequenced in a study of OX40 agonist ivuxolimab in advanced cancers. Repertoires were generated with immunoSEQ multiplex PCR, while TCRdb's copy carries only in-frame clones and drops some. The table lists tens of thousands of clones, around 83% of them singletons. The sample in question was CD4+ or CD8+ T cells sorted from blood, obtained in a trial of the OX40 agonist ivuxolimab. The receptors originated from an adult with an advanced solid tumor such as melanoma, head and neck, liver or kidney cancer.

This clone was counted once. The gene calls are TRBV5-1 and TRBJ1-6, with D possibly TRBD1 on 6 matching bases. Germline CDR1 SGHRS, CDR2 YFSETQ. This CDR3 has 14 residues. Trimming cost V 3 bases and J 10 bases, with 14 bases left between them. In DNA, the CDR3 is TGCGCCAGCAGCTCAACAGGGAACGGCTCACCCCTCCACTTT. Translation: CASSSTGNGSPLHF.

This sequence joins TRBV29-1 and TRBJ2-3; 12 nucleotides agree with TRBD2. V was pared by 7 bases and J by 6 bases, with 8 bases of the junction left unmatched. There are 14 residues in the CDR3. Germline V gene data show CDR1 as SQVTM and CDR2 as ANQGSEA. CDR3 nucleotides: TGCAGCGGCCATGGACTAGCGGGGATCGATACGCAGTATTTT. This codes for CSGHGLAGIDTQYF.

The chain couples TRBV13 to TRBJ2-7; a possible D gene is TRBD1 (6 bases). V was shortened by 2 bases and J by 3 bases, with 11 bases between the two germline ends. CDR3 length: 14 residues. Germline V gene sequence: CDR1 PRHDT, CDR2 FYEKMQ (reference sequence). The CDR3 nucleotides are TGTGCCAGCAGCTTATGGGGCAGGGGCTACGAGCAGTACTTC. Amino acid sequence: CASSLWGRGYEQYF.

The chain carries TRBV6-1 and TRBJ1-5; D uncertain. Germline V gene sequence: CDR1 MNHNS, CDR2 SASEGT. The V gene lost 3 bases and the J gene lost 9 bases, with 9 bases spanning the gap. CDR3 length: 12 residues. CDR3 loop: CASSDPKRPQHF. Here the CDR3 DNA reads TGTGCCAGCAGTGACCCCAAAAGGCCCCAGCATTTT.

This chain uses TRBV29-1 with TRBJ2-2; D is unclear. Germline CDR1 SQVTM, CDR2 ANQGSEA. The CDR3 spans 13 residues. V was trimmed by 6 bases and J by 0 bases, leaving 8 bases between them. The DNA of the CDR3 is TGCAGCGTAAGGCATACGAACACCGGGGAGCTGTTTTTT. This codes for CSVRHTNTGELFF.

This chain uses TRBV4-2 with TRBJ2-4, with 7 bases lining up with TRBD1. Germline CDR1 reads LGHNA; CDR2 reads YNFKEQ. This CDR3 has 15 residues. V lost 4 bases, J lost 8 bases, and 11 bases stayed unmatched. CDR3 in amino acids: CASSPHDRVVDIQYF. The CDR3 DNA reads TGTGCCAGCAGCCCGCATGACAGGGTTGTTGACATTCAGTACTTC.

The gene calls are TRBV28 and TRBJ2-3; TRBD2 might be the D (5 bases). The CDR3 totals 14 residues. The germline V gene encodes CDR1 MDHEN and CDR2 SYDVKM. V gave up 7 bases and J gave up 2 bases, with 13 bases separating them. The CDR3, as DNA: TGTGCCAGCAAGGTGGTGGACTCCACAGATACGCAGTATTTT. Encoded protein: CASKVVDSTDTQYF.

The V call is TRBV5-4, the J call TRBJ2-7; the D gene is possibly TRBD2 (7 bases). With 0 bases removed from V and 2 bases from J, the gap between germline ends came to 12 bases. The CDR3 is 15 residues long. The germline V gene encodes CDR1 SGHNT and CDR2 YYREEE (reference sequence). The CDR3 loop reads CASSLVGGGAYEQYV. The CDR3 nucleotides read TGTGCCAGCAGCTTGGTGGGCGGGGGCGCCTACGAGCAGTACGTC.

V is TRBV4-3 and J is TRBJ1-3; TRBD1 aligns across 10 bases. V shed 4 bases, J shed 3 bases, and the junction held 6 bases outside the gene matches. This CDR3 spans 16 amino acids. Germline values: CDR1 LGHNA, CDR2 YSLEER. CDR3 loop: CASSPSTGGYGNTIYF. The CDR3 DNA reads as TGCGCCAGCAGCCCCTCGACAGGGGGCTATGGAAACACCATATATTTT.

The rearrangement joins TRBV4-1 to TRBJ2-1; D is unresolved. Germline CDR1 MGHRA, CDR2 YSYEKL. V lost 4 bases and J 2 bases, leaving 6 bases between the germline ends. The CDR3 sequence is 13 residues long. The CDR3 loop is CASSPSTYNEQFF. Written as DNA, the CDR3 is TGCGCCAGCAGCCCCAGTACCTACAATGAGCAGTTCTTC.

V and J are TRBV4-1 and TRBJ1-2; the D is unclear. Germline-derived CDR1 and CDR2 are MGHRA and YSYEKL. CDR3 length: 15 amino acids. The V and J ends lost 0 bases and 3 bases respectively, with 11 bases between them. In nucleotides, the CDR3 is TGCGCCAGCAGCCAAGACGCGGTTACCGACTATGGCTACACCTTC. This encodes CASSQDAVTDYGYTF.

V is TRBV13 and J is TRBJ1-6, with D tentatively TRBD1 (6 bases). V was trimmed by 5 bases and J by 9 bases, leaving 8 bases between them. CDR1 and CDR2 (germline): PRHDT, FYEKMQ (reference sequence). CDR3 length: 12 amino acids. As DNA, the CDR3 is TGTGCCAGCAGCGAACAGGGTTCACCCCTCCACTTT. It is translated as CASSEQGSPLHF. Together with reference TRBV13 and TRBJ1-6, the CDR3 gives the full variable domain: AAGVIQSPRHLIKEKRETATLKCYPIPRHDTVYWYQQGPGQDPQFLISFYEKMQSDKGSIPDRFSAQQFSDYHSELNMSSLELGDSALYFCASSEQGSPLHFGNGTRLTVT.

V is TRBV19 and J is TRBJ2-2; maybe TRBD2 (6 bases). The germline V gene has CDR1 LNHDA and CDR2 SQIVND (reference sequence). V lost 11 bases to trimming and J lost 5 bases, with 24 bases between them. The CDR3 loop spans 16 amino acids. CDR3 bases: TGTGCCTTCCGGCACGGGGGTTTTAGTAGGACCGGGGAGCTGTTTTTT. Residues: CAFRHGGFSRTGELFF.

The rearrangement joins TRBV6-4 to TRBJ2-3; perhaps TRBD1 as D (5 bases). V shed 2 bases and J shed 2 bases, with 11 bases lying between them. Germline loops: CDR1 MRHNA, CDR2 SNTAGT. The CDR3 is 15 residues long. CDR3 DNA sequence: TGTGCCAGCAGTGACCAGGGCGCGTCCACAGATACGCAGTATTTT. This codes for CASSDQGASTDTQYF.

V gene TRBV14 combines with J gene TRBJ2-5; TRBD1 matches at 11 bases. The trim removed 4 bases at V and 5 bases at J, leaving 6 bases unmatched. Germline values: CDR1 SGHDN, CDR2 FVKESK. The length of the CDR3 is 15 residues. DNA of the CDR3: TGTGCCAGCAGCCCCCGGACAGGGGGCTGGGAGACCCAGTACTTC. It yields the protein CASSPRTGGWETQYF.

V and J are TRBV28 and TRBJ2-5; 14 bases line up with TRBD2. The CDR3 contains 19 residues. Germline-derived CDR1 and CDR2 are MDHEN and SYDVKM. The junction had 16 bases not matched to a gene; V was cut back by 5 bases and J by 5 bases. The CDR3 nucleotides are TGTGCCAGCAGTCCACTGTATGGGACTAGCGGGGGAGCCGGGGAGACCCAGTACTTC. Its translation is CASSPLYGTSGGAGETQYF.

The chain carries TRBV7-9 and TRBJ1-2; TRBD1 aligns across 12 bases. Looked up from germline, CDR1 is SEHNR and CDR2 is FQNEAQ (reference sequence). The CDR3 sequence is 15 residues long. Trimming took 4 bases from V and 8 from J; bases not matched to a gene: 8. CDR3 in amino acids: CASSSNRDRGLGYTF. Here the CDR3 DNA reads TGTGCCAGCAGCTCCAACCGGGACAGGGGGCTCGGCTACACCTTC.

The chain combines TRBV19 with TRBJ1-3; no definite D call. Trimming stripped 10 bases from V and 0 bases from J, with 16 bases between. The CDR3 loop spans 15 amino acids. Germline values: CDR1 LNHDA, CDR2 SQIVND (reference sequence). The CDR3 sequence is CATDPGYGSGNTIYF. The CDR3 DNA reads as TGTGCCACCGACCCCGGATACGGCTCTGGAAACACCATATATTTT.

The rearrangement links TRBV4-1 to TRBJ2-3; 11 bases are a match to TRBD2. CDR1 is MGHRA, CDR2 YSYEKL, per germline. The V segment lost 5 bases and the J segment 2 bases; nucleotides outside the gene matches: 12. CDR3 length: 18 residues. The CDR3 bases are TGCGCCAGCAGCTTCGAGGGGATAGCGGGAGGGACCACAGATACGCAGTATTTT. Translated, it gives CASSFEGIAGGTTDTQYF.

V usage is TRBV11-3 and J usage is TRBJ2-2, with 8 bases identical to TRBD1. Germline CDR1 is SGHNT and CDR2 is YENEEA. The CDR3 runs to 16 residues. V shed 5 bases and J 4 bases; nucleotides not matched to a gene: 9. CDR3: CASSPGQGASTGELFF. The CDR3 bases are TGTGCCAGCAGCCCGGGGCAGGGGGCAAGCACCGGGGAGCTGTTTTTT.

This clone has a handful of counts. V and J are TRBV7-2 and TRBJ2-7, with D possibly TRBD1 on 7 matching bases. This CDR3 spans 18 amino acids. The germline V and J ends were trimmed by 5 bases and 0 bases, with 23 bases remaining between them. CDR1 is SGHTA, CDR2 FQGNSA, per germline. This chain's CDR3 is CASSRPFTGGDSSYEQYF. For the CDR3, the DNA is TGTGCCAGCAGCCGCCCTTTCACGGGCGGGGACAGCTCCTACGAGCAGTACTTC.

The V call is TRBV9, the J call TRBJ2-5, with D perhaps matching TRBD1 (6 bases). V lost 3 bases and J 0 bases, leaving 21 bases between the germline ends. From germline, CDR1 is SGDLS and CDR2 YYNGEE. CDR3 length: 18 residues. The CDR3 loop is CASSAQRPGHSYQETQYF. The CDR3 DNA sequence: TGTGCCAGCAGCGCCCAGAGACCGGGACACTCGTACCAAGAGACCCAGTACTTC.

The rearrangement links TRBV6-1 to TRBJ2-3, with 8 nucleotides matching TRBD1. The length of the CDR3 is 15 residues. The V gene end was trimmed by 5 bases and the J gene end by 1 base; junction bases not matched to a gene: 5. Germline CDR1 reads MNHNS; CDR2 reads SASEGT. CDR3 in DNA: TGTGCCAGCAGTTTGGACAGGGTCGGCACAGATACGCAGTATTTT. This translates into CASSLDRVGTDTQYF.

This sequence joins TRBV13 and TRBJ2-1, with D perhaps TRBD2 (5 bases). Germline V lookup: CDR1 PRHDT, CDR2 FYEKMQ (reference sequence). The CDR3 is 15 amino acids. Trimming pared 1 base from V and 2 bases from J, leaving 9 bases between. CDR3 loop: CASSLVSGPYNEQFF. DNA of the CDR3: TGTGCCAGCAGCTTAGTAAGCGGACCCTACAATGAGCAGTTCTTC. Full variable domain (remainder filled in from reference TRBV13 and TRBJ2-1): AAGVIQSPRHLIKEKRETATLKCYPIPRHDTVYWYQQGPGQDPQFLISFYEKMQSDKGSIPDRFSAQQFSDYHSELNMSSLELGDSALYFCASSLVSGPYNEQFFGPGTRLTVL.